This T cell receptor beta chain was identified in a study of blood T cell repertoires in COVID-19 (dated by TCRdb to 2018 to 2020). Regarding the complete study: Samples from collaborators originated in the United States, Italy and Spain and spanned both the acute and convalescent phases of COVID-19. A de-identified subject ID, COVID-19 status, age in years and sex were almost always included in the sample metadata. The dataset comprised deeply sampled blood TCRbeta repertoires from subjects exposed to, actively infected with, or recovered from COVID-19. Where available, HLA class I and class II types were taken from metadata supplied by the sample provider and were not determined by assay-based typing. A freely available public database, intended as a resource for researchers studying the immune response to SARS-CoV-2, is where the repertoires were released. The samples were drawn from the first 160 participants of the ongoing ImmuneRACE study and from 1,254 subjects provided by 6 global collaborators. The material from the prospective study consisted of cDNA or gDNA derived from T cells, B-cell-depleted T cells, or PBMCs. Findings and caveats that apply to the study as a whole: The quantity of clinical and demographic metadata differed by source and by participant and was supplied without curation.

Spanning cysteine to phenylalanine, the CDR3 consists of 14 amino acids. The CDR3 DNA has 42 bases and is translated from base 1. The germline V gene encodes CDR1 SGHAT and CDR2 FQDESV (reference sequence). Trimming costs V 0 bases and J 9 bases, and their ends lie 15 bases apart. On this clone: The clone's antigen remains unknown. No much larger clone is present one base from it, and per-base qualities are unavailable.

TCRbeta CDR3 regions were amplified from genomic DNA by means of the immunoSEQ Assay, a bias-controlled multiplex PCR. Regarding the original processing steps: Nucleated cell counts per sample were estimated from amplification of reference gene primers within the assay. Sequence reads were collapsed and filtered to measure the absolute abundance of every unique TCRbeta CDR3 rearrangement. Productive Simpson clonality was computed per sample as the square root of Simpson's diversity index over productive rearrangements. The table was pulled from immuneACCESS by TCRdb, which kept in-frame rearrangements only. Such tables lose some clones; where checked, under half of the loss comes from unresolved V genes, and the rest has no known cause. The D gene and trimming were derived from the DNA, and the V and J assignments and clone size from that table. The sample records under 200,000 clones, around 82% of which are singletons. The ten largest clonotypes hold 9.8% of the sample.

The collaborating institutions used their own protocols to collect whole blood in K2EDTA tubes. For TCRbeta analysis, collaborator samples were shipped as frozen whole blood, as isolated PBMCs, or as DNA extracted from either sample type. The chain couples TRBV11-1 to TRBJ2-7; there is no confident call for the D gene. The receptor was isolated from a woman of 80 years or more with acute or convalescent COVID-19. Sample: peripheral blood. CDR3 region: CASSLALSGTGQYF. The nucleotide sequence is given as TGTGCCAGCAGCTTAGCGCTTTCGGGTACGGGGCAGTACTTC.